The 23 T cell receptor beta chains below all came from one sample that was sequenced in a study of blood T cell repertoires in COVID-19 (dated by TCRdb to between 2020 and 2021). The library was generated by the immunoSEQ multiplex PCR assay. TCRdb obtained this table from immuneACCESS and retained in-frame rearrangements with V and J assigned. These tables miss some clones; where compared with another copy, unresolved V genes account for less than half of the shortfall, and the remainder is unexplained. Present in this sample are 270,000 or so clones, around 92% of which were seen just once. The ten largest clonotypes hold 11% of the sample. Sequenced input: peripheral blood. The receptors shown here come from a woman aged 25 to 39 with COVID-19, enrolled during active disease.

The chain couples TRBV6-5 to TRBJ2-1, with D uncertain. With 0 bases removed from V and 2 bases from J, the gap between germline ends came to 8 bases. The CDR3 length is 15 residues. Germline V gives CDR1 MNHEY, CDR2 SVGAGI. CDR3 in DNA: TGTGCCAGCAGTTACTCGATTGTAGCCTACAATGAGCAGTTCTTC. As protein: CASSYSIVAYNEQFF.

V is TRBV18 and J is TRBJ1-2, with D hard to call. The CDR3 is made up of 13 amino acids. Germline V gene data show CDR1 as KGHSH and CDR2 as LQKENI. The germline V and J ends were trimmed by 5 bases and 3 bases, with 10 bases remaining between them. CDR3 sequence reads: CASSVDTDYGYTF. In DNA form, the CDR3 reads TGTGCCAGCTCAGTCGACACGGACTATGGCTACACCTTC.

V is TRBV5-1 and J is TRBJ1-4; 9 bases map to TRBD1. Germline CDR1 reads SGHRS; CDR2 reads YFSETQ. With 4 bases clipped from V and 4 bases from J, the junction kept 2 bases outside the gene matches. CDR3 length equals 14 residues. The CDR3 spells CASSTDRGNEKLFF. CDR3 nucleotides: TGCGCCAGCAGCACGGACAGGGGTAATGAAAAACTGTTTTTT.

V and J are TRBV5-1 and TRBJ1-4; TRBD1 might be the D (5 bases). The V gene lost 0 bases and the J gene lost 8 bases, with 14 bases spanning the gap. The CDR3 covers 15 residues. In germline, CDR1 is SGHRS, CDR2 YFSETQ. CDR3 nucleotide sequence: TGCGCCAGCAGCTTGGAGGGCCAGGGTTGGGAAAAACTGTTTTTT. Protein: CASSLEGQGWEKLFF.

The chain recombines TRBV3-1 (or the pseudogene TRBV3-2) with TRBJ2-3; 8 bases fit TRBD2. CDR1 LGHDT and CDR2 YNNKEL come from the germline V gene (reference sequence). Unmatched junction bases numbered 5, after V lost 5 bases and J lost 4 bases. The CDR3 spans 14 residues. The CDR3 bases are TGTGCCAGCAGCTTTCGGGGGGGCCCAGATACGCAGTATTTT. Translation: CASSFRGGPDTQYF.

The rearrangement joins TRBV27 to TRBJ2-1; 7 nucleotides match TRBD1. The J segment lost 3 bases and the V segment lost 4 bases, leaving 6 bases of the junction unmatched. The CDR3 length is 15 residues. Germline V gives CDR1 MNHEY, CDR2 SMNVEV (reference sequence). This chain's CDR3 is CASSSSGTDYNEQFF. DNA of the CDR3: TGTGCCAGCAGTTCGTCCGGGACAGACTACAATGAGCAGTTCTTC.

The chain carries TRBV28 and TRBJ1-6, with D perhaps matching TRBD1 (6 bases). Trimming took off 10 bases at V and 10 bases at J, with 17 bases between the two ends. The CDR3 covers 13 residues. Germline CDR1 and CDR2: MDHEN and SYDVKM. DNA for the CDR3: TGTGCCACCAAAGGACAGCCCTCGTCACCCCTCCACTTT. Its protein product is CATKGQPSSPLHF. The full variable domain, completed using reference TRBV28 and TRBJ1-6, is DVKVTQSSRYLVKRTGEKVFLECVQDMDHENMFWYRQDPGLGLRLIYFSYDVKMKEKGDIPEGYSVSREKKERFSLILESASTNQTSMYLCATKGQPSSPLHFGNGTRLTVT.

This chain joins TRBV10-3 and TRBJ2-1, with 13 bases that match TRBD2. The CDR3 is 17 residues long. Germline V lookup: CDR1 ENHRY, CDR2 SYGVKD. The junction had 7 bases not matched to a gene; V was cut back by 3 bases and J by 5 bases. The CDR3 is CAISDLTTSGGDNEQFF. In nucleotides, the CDR3 is TGTGCCATCAGTGACCTGACCACTAGCGGGGGGGACAATGAGCAGTTCTTC.

This clone came up once. CDR3 nucleotides: TGTGCCAGCAGCTTATTTGGCAGGGGCTCTCCAAGTCAGTACTTC. Its translation is CASSLFGRGSPSQYF. The chain is built from TRBV7-2 and TRBJ2-7, with D possibly being TRBD1 (6 bases). The CDR3 runs 15 residues. Trimming pared 2 bases from V and 10 bases from J, leaving 21 bases between. Looked up from germline, CDR1 is SGHTA and CDR2 is FQGNSA.

The chain is built from TRBV5-4 and TRBJ1-1; a possible D gene is TRBD1 (6 bases). Germline V gene lookup returns CDR1 SGHNT and CDR2 YYREEE (reference sequence). CDR3 length equals 14 residues. The germline V and J ends were trimmed by 3 bases and 1 base, with 10 bases remaining between them. The CDR3 sequence is CASSWGRGNTEAFF. CDR3 nucleotides: TGTGCCAGCAGCTGGGGCAGGGGGAACACTGAAGCTTTCTTT.

The chain couples TRBV6-5 to TRBJ1-5, with 8 bases matching TRBD1. The CDR3 totals 15 residues. J gave up 6 bases and V 9 bases, and 13 bases lay outside the gene matches. CDR1 and CDR2 from the germline V gene are MNHEY and SVGAGI. Here the CDR3 reads CASQPGTGGFQPQHF. In DNA, the CDR3 is TGTGCCAGTCAACCCGGGACAGGAGGCTTTCAGCCCCAGCATTTT.

This chain connects TRBV13 to TRBJ2-1, with 12 bases matching TRBD2. Germline lookup yields CDR1 PRHDT and CDR2 FYEKMQ (reference sequence). CDR3 length: 15 residues. The V gene end was trimmed by 4 bases and the J gene end by 9 bases; junction bases not matched to a gene: 7. Written as DNA, the CDR3 is TGTGCCAGCAGCTCCCCTAGCGGGGGGGATGGTGAGCAGTTCTTC. Translating it yields CASSSPSGGDGEQFF.

V is TRBV18 and J is TRBJ2-5; D is perhaps TRBD2 (6 bases). CDR1 is KGHSH, CDR2 LQKENI, per germline. This CDR3 comprises 14 residues. V dropped 5 bases and J dropped 4 bases, with 14 bases sitting between them. In DNA form, the CDR3 reads TGTGCCAGCTCAAGGGCGGGAAGTGGAGAGACCCAGTACTTC. Its translation is CASSRAGSGETQYF.

The rearrangement uses TRBV5-1 and TRBJ2-7; D may be TRBD2 (6 bases). The germline gives CDR1 SGHRS, CDR2 YFSETQ. Trimming left V 0 bases short and J 1 base short, with 11 bases between. CDR3 length: 15 residues. The CDR3 loop is CASSLARDFSYEQYF. Written as DNA, the CDR3 is TGCGCCAGCAGCTTGGCCAGGGACTTTTCCTACGAGCAGTACTTC.

V usage is TRBV27 and J usage is TRBJ1-2, with TRBD1 matching 10 bases. In germline, CDR1 is MNHEY, CDR2 SMNVEV (reference sequence). J gave up 5 bases and V 5 bases, and 5 bases lay outside the gene matches. This CDR3 has 14 residues. The CDR3 region is CASSTLDRGYGYTF. CDR3 coding DNA: TGTGCCAGCAGTACATTGGACAGGGGGTATGGCTACACCTTC.

The gene calls are TRBV13 and TRBJ1-6, with 9 bases aligning to TRBD1. This CDR3 spans 15 amino acids. J was trimmed by 7 bases and V by 5 bases; bases with no gene match: 6. CDR1 is PRHDT and CDR2 is FYEKMQ in the germline V gene (reference sequence). The CDR3 loop reads CASSLMGTGNSPLHF. The CDR3 nucleotides are TGTGCCAGCAGCCTCATGGGGACAGGGAATTCACCCCTCCACTTT. The entire variable domain, with the rest obtained from reference TRBV13 and TRBJ1-6, is as follows: AAGVIQSPRHLIKEKRETATLKCYPIPRHDTVYWYQQGPGQDPQFLISFYEKMQSDKGSIPDRFSAQQFSDYHSELNMSSLELGDSALYFCASSLMGTGNSPLHFGNGTRLTVT.

This clone has only a few counts. This chain connects TRBV11-3 to TRBJ2-1; 11 bases line up with TRBD2. Losses at the gene ends were 1 base for V and 10 bases for J; bases not matched to a gene: 6. The CDR3 contains 15 residues. CDR1 is SGHNT, CDR2 YENEEA, per germline. DNA for the CDR3: TGTGCCAGCAGCTTAGGACTAGCGGGGCTAAGGGAGCAGTTCTTC. Its translation is CASSLGLAGLREQFF.

The chain combines TRBV5-1 with TRBJ2-5, with 7 bases lining up with TRBD1. The V and J ends lost 0 bases and 4 bases, in that order; junction bases with no gene match: 3. The CDR3 consists of 14 residues. Germline assignment: CDR1 SGHRS and CDR2 YFSETQ. The CDR3, as DNA: TGCGCCAGCAGCTTGGTAGGGGGCTTAGAGACCCAGTACTTC. It codes for CASSLVGGLETQYF.

The rearrangement joins TRBV19 to TRBJ1-1; weak D call: TRBD1 (5 bases). The V gene lost 7 bases and the J gene lost 8 bases, with 14 bases spanning the gap. Germline V gene sequence: CDR1 LNHDA, CDR2 SQIVND (reference sequence). The CDR3 sequence is 12 residues long. The CDR3 coding sequence is TGTGCCAGTAAAAGGCCAAGGGGAGAAGCTTTCTTT. It encodes CASKRPRGEAFF.

V usage is TRBV6-4 and J usage is TRBJ2-2; 7 positions agree with TRBD1. This CDR3 is built from 15 residues. Trimming cost V 2 bases and J 6 bases; bases outside gene matches: 6. From germline, CDR1 is MRHNA and CDR2 SNTAGT. The CDR3 loop reads CASSDARDSAGELFF. CDR3 in DNA: TGTGCCAGCAGTGACGCACGGGACAGTGCCGGGGAGCTGTTTTTT.

The chain employs TRBV19 and TRBJ2-1; TRBD1 is a possible D gene (6 bases). The length of the CDR3 is 15 residues. Trimming left V 3 bases short and J 3 bases short, with 12 bases between. Germline assignment: CDR1 LNHDA and CDR2 SQIVND (reference sequence). CDR3 DNA: TGTGCCAGTAGTATTCTTCCGGACAGCTACAATGAGCAGTTCTTC. Translated: CASSILPDSYNEQFF. Full variable domain (rest looked up from reference TRBV19 and TRBJ2-1): DGGITQSPKYLFRKEGQNVTLSCEQNLNHDAMYWYRQDPGQGLRLIYYSQIVNDFQKGDIAEGYSVSREKKESFPLTVTSAQKNPTAFYLCASSILPDSYNEQFFGPGTRLTVL.

The chain is built from TRBV18 and TRBJ2-7; the D gene is possibly TRBD1 (6 bases). Germline V gene sequence: CDR1 KGHSH, CDR2 LQKENI. CDR3 size: 14 residues. Trimming removed 4 bases from V and 9 bases from J, with 19 bases in between. CDR3 nucleotide sequence: TGTGCCAGCTCACGGGGAAAATCAGGGGATATGCAGTACTTC. Protein: CASSRGKSGDMQYF.

The chain uses TRBV7-9 and TRBJ1-1; maybe TRBD1 (5 bases). Per germline, CDR1 SEHNR and CDR2 FQNEAQ (reference sequence). V dropped 0 bases and J dropped 11 bases, with 19 bases sitting between them. The CDR3 is made up of 15 amino acids. CDR3: CASSLALGQINAAFF. CDR3 coding DNA: TGTGCCAGCAGCTTAGCGCTTGGACAAATCAACGCGGCTTTCTTT.